At least ten counts were recorded for the clone carrying this T cell receptor (beta chain). What it binds is not known. The data were obtained in a study of glioma-infiltrating T cells. Study-level findings and limits: Non-neoplastic patients had below-expected tissue-blood divergence, while all gliomas exceeded expectation. Only very few CDR3 sequences appeared in both tissue and blood.

Per germline, CDR1 SNHLY and CDR2 FYNNEI. The CDR3 consists of 18 residues. Trimming took off 4 bases at V and 7 bases at J, with 28 bases between the two ends. TCR alpha and beta CDR3 regions were amplified from RNA using iRepertoire nested multiplex PCR. For one-step reverse transcription and amplification, about 85-400 ng of tissue mRNA or PBMC total RNA was used. TCRdb itself ran the multiplex PCR reads through MiXCR, one entry per CDR3 protein. The sample comprises over 100,000 distinct CDR3 sequences, under 30% of which are singletons, and just under 35% rests with the top ten. The chain employs TRBV2 and TRBJ1-1, with D possibly matching TRBD1 (6 bases). The sequence came from a human donor with low-grade glioma or glioblastoma, undergoing nonglioma brain surgery, or in good health (not recorded which). Sequencing was carried out using glioma tissue, nonneoplastic brain tissue, or PBMCs (not recorded which). The CDR3 DNA is TGTGCCAGCAGTGGGGCGGGGGCGAGGGTGTACCCCGGTAGTGAAGCTTTCTTT. Translation gives CASSGAGARVYPGSEAFF.